The 30 T cell receptor beta chains below were found in one sample sequenced in a study of CD8 T cells in Susac syndrome (dated by TCRdb to about 2019). Libraries were prepared through the immunoSEQ multiplex PCR assay. RNA was extracted using the RNeasy kit, and roughly 0.5 to 1 microgram was reverse transcribed with random hexamers. TCRdb cleaned the public reads at Q25 with fastp, built clones with MiXCR and kept in-frame beta chains. Identical CDR3 protein sequences are pooled into one entry, listed with their most common genes and DNA. The sample table contains fewer than 200,000 distinct CDR3 sequences; only one count was recorded for about 93% of them. Of the sample, around 0.1% is held by the ten largest clones. Specimen: CD4+ T cells from PBMCs. The receptors were sampled from a human donor in good health.

The V gene is TRBV7-9, the J gene TRBJ1-5; D is possibly TRBD1 (6 bases). This CDR3 has 13 amino acids. V lost 5 bases and J 9 bases, leaving 14 bases between the germline ends. Germline V lookup: CDR1 SEHNR, CDR2 FQNEAQ (reference sequence). The CDR3 is CASSPSGGTPQHF. The CDR3 DNA follows: TGTGCCAGCAGCCCTTCTGGGGGCACGCCCCAGCATTTT. Full variable domain (rest looked up from reference TRBV7-9 and TRBJ1-5): DTGVSQNPRHKITKRGQNVTFRCDPISEHNRLYWYRQTLGQGPEFLTYFQNEAQLEKSRLLSDRFSAERPKGSFSTLEIQRTEQGDSAMYLCASSPSGGTPQHFGDGTRLSIL.

In this sample, this clonotype turned up a few times. The chain combines TRBV12-3 or TRBV12-4 with TRBJ2-5; possibly TRBD1 or TRBD2 for D (5 bases each). V gave up 7 bases and J gave up 1 base, with 10 bases separating them. There are 13 residues in the CDR3. This chain's CDR3 is CASTPGLQETQYF. For the CDR3, the DNA is TGTGCCAGCACTCCGGGGCTCCAAGAGACCCAGTACTTC.

The chain has TRBV18 and TRBJ2-7, with TRBD1 matching 7 bases. The V segment lost 6 bases and the J segment 2 bases; nucleotides outside the gene matches: 7. The CDR3 totals 14 residues. The V gene's germline CDR1 is KGHSH and CDR2 LQKENI. CDR3: CASSLRTGAYEQYF. The DNA for the CDR3 is TGTGCCAGCTCTCTCCGGACAGGAGCCTACGAGCAGTACTTC.

The chain links TRBV6-2 or TRBV6-3 to TRBJ2-4; D uncertain. The CDR3 is made up of 13 amino acids. Germline V gene data show CDR1 as MNHEY and CDR2 as SVGEGT. Trimming shortened V by 7 bases and J by 4 bases, and 11 bases separated the two germline ends. The CDR3 bases are TGTGCCAGCACCAGGACCTCGAAAAACATTCAGTACTTC. It codes for CASTRTSKNIQYF.

The chain uses TRBV20-1 and TRBJ1-5, with D possibly TRBD1 on 6 matching bases. Between the trimmed V and J ends, which lost 5 bases and 7 bases, there was a span of 12 bases. Germline values: CDR1 DFQATT, CDR2 SNEGSKA (reference sequence). CDR3 length: 12 amino acids. The CDR3 sequence is CSARRQGQPQHF. The CDR3 DNA sequence: TGCAGTGCTCGACGGCAGGGGCAGCCCCAGCATTTT.

The V call is TRBV6-2 or TRBV6-3, the J call TRBJ2-3; TRBD2 is a possible D gene (7 bases). Germline V gives CDR1 MNHEY, CDR2 SVGEGT. The length of the CDR3 is 15 residues. V was clipped by 4 bases and J by 5 bases, with 16 bases between them. The CDR3: CASSWVGGARDTQYF. The CDR3 DNA is TGTGCCAGCAGTTGGGTGGGGGGGGCAAGAGATACGCAGTATTTT.

V gene TRBV2 combines with J gene TRBJ2-1; 12 bases align to TRBD1. CDR1 and CDR2 (germline): SNHLY, FYNNEI. The CDR3 is 15 amino acids. The junction had 7 bases not matched to a gene; V was cut back by 5 bases and J by 8 bases. In DNA form, the CDR3 reads TGTGCCAGCAGTTTCGGGACAGGGGGCCAATATGAGCAGTTCTTC. Residues: CASSFGTGGQYEQFF. The complete variable domain, with remaining parts taken from reference TRBV2 and TRBJ2-1, reads EPEVTQTPSHQVTQMGQEVILRCVPISNHLYFYWYRQILGQKVEFLVSFYNNEISEKSEIFDDQFSVERPDGSNFTLKIRSTKLEDSAMYFCASSFGTGGQYEQFFGPGTRLTVL.

The rearrangement links TRBV7-9 to TRBJ2-1, with TRBD2 matching 10 bases. CDR3 length equals 19 residues. The V segment lost 5 bases and the J segment 0 bases; nucleotides outside the gene matches: 13. Germline V CDR1 and CDR2: SEHNR, FQNEAQ (reference sequence). The CDR3: CASSPTSSGGPSSYNEQFF. In DNA form, the CDR3 reads TGTGCCAGCAGCCCCACGAGTAGCGGGGGGCCGAGCTCCTACAATGAGCAGTTCTTC.

The gene calls are TRBV3-1 and TRBJ1-4, with no clear D. Trimming stripped 7 bases from V and 1 base from J, with 10 bases between. CDR3 length: 14 residues. Germline values: CDR1 LGHDT, CDR2 YNNKEL (reference sequence). CDR3 bases: TGTGCCAGCAACTCCGAAGAAACTAATGAAAAACTGTTTTTT. This encodes CASNSEETNEKLFF.

The V call is TRBV9, the J call TRBJ2-6, with D perhaps matching TRBD1 or TRBD2 (5 bases each). In germline, CDR1 is SGDLS, CDR2 YYNGEE. V gave up 4 bases and J gave up 2 bases, with 10 bases separating them. CDR3 length equals 15 residues. CDR3 sequence: CASSFRDAGANVLTF. CDR3 DNA sequence: TGTGCCAGCAGCTTTCGGGACGCTGGGGCCAACGTCCTGACTTTC.

This chain joins TRBV6-1 and TRBJ2-7; either TRBD1 or TRBD2 may fit D (6 bases each). Germline V gene lookup returns CDR1 MNHNS and CDR2 SASEGT. The V end lost 6 bases, the J end lost 2 bases, and 26 bases lay between the germline ends. The CDR3 has 18 residues. The CDR3, as DNA: TGTGCCAGCAGCAGTCCTCCGGGACAAGGACTAATCGCCTACGAGCAGTACTTC. Amino acid sequence: CASSSPPGQGLIAYEQYF.

The gene calls are TRBV5-1 and TRBJ2-2, with 7 positions matching TRBD1. The V and J ends lost 0 bases and 8 bases, in that order; junction bases with no gene match: 7. CDR1 is SGHRS, CDR2 YFSETQ, per germline. The CDR3 spans 15 residues. As DNA, the CDR3 is TGCGCCAGCAGCTTGGAGGGGACAGCGGCTGGGGAGCTGTTTTTT. Its protein is CASSLEGTAAGELFF.

This chain links TRBV11-2 with TRBJ2-7, with D possibly matching TRBD2 (7 bases). Germline V lookup: CDR1 SGHAT, CDR2 FQNNGV. The CDR3 length is 12 residues. V lost 2 bases, J lost 9 bases, and 11 bases lay in between. The CDR3, as DNA: TGTGCCAGCAGCTTAAACAGGGAGGGGCAGTACTTC. It yields the protein CASSLNREGQYF.

The chain is built from TRBV15 and TRBJ2-7, with D possibly called TRBD1 or TRBD2 (5 bases each). The CDR3 has 15 residues. Germline V lookup: CDR1 LNHNV, CDR2 YYDKDF (reference sequence). The V gene lost 7 bases and the J gene lost 5 bases, with 21 bases spanning the gap. CDR3 sequence reads: CATTHGDRQAHEQYF. In nucleotides, the CDR3 is TGTGCCACCACCCATGGGGACCGCCAGGCCCACGAGCAGTACTTC.

The sample holds one count of this clonotype. The chain is built from TRBV2 and TRBJ1-6; D gene ambiguous. Trimming stripped 6 bases from V and 7 bases from J, with 7 bases between. The CDR3 is 12 amino acids. The V gene's germline CDR1 is SNHLY and CDR2 FYNNEI. DNA of the CDR3: TGTGCCAGCAGCCGATCAAATTCACCCCTCCACTTT. This codes for CASSRSNSPLHF.

The chain employs TRBV2 and TRBJ1-5; 7 bases line up with TRBD1. From germline, CDR1 is SNHLY and CDR2 FYNNEI. Trimming removed 4 bases from V and 5 bases from J; junction bases left unmatched: 5. This CDR3 contains 14 residues. The CDR3 DNA follows: TGTGCCAGCAGTGGGGACAGCTCTTATCAGCCCCAGCATTTT. It translates to CASSGDSSYQPQHF.

This sequence joins TRBV24-1 and TRBJ2-1; the D is unclear. This CDR3 comprises 17 residues. V was clipped by 0 bases and J by 4 bases, with 15 bases between them. CDR1 is KGHDR, CDR2 SFDVKD, per germline. This CDR3 reads CATSDLRSPGSYNEQFF. The DNA of the CDR3 is TGTGCCACCAGTGATTTGCGCAGCCCAGGATCGTACAATGAGCAGTTCTTC.

This chain uses TRBV23-1 with TRBJ1-4, with 7 bases lining up with TRBD1. TRBV23-1 carries the ORF label, with uncertain function. V lost 7 bases and J lost 6; bases outside the gene matches: 2. The CDR3 totals 12 residues. CDR3 loop: CASIDRDEKLFF. Here the CDR3 DNA reads TGCGCCAGCATCGACAGGGATGAAAAACTGTTTTTT.

V gene TRBV12-5 combines with J gene TRBJ1-1; D not resolved. V lost 1 base to trimming and J lost 1 base, with 7 bases between them. The CDR3 consists of 14 residues. Germline V CDR1 and CDR2: LGHNT, FRNRAP. The CDR3 sequence: CASGLAPQNTEAFF. The CDR3 DNA reads TGTGCTAGTGGTTTGGCCCCCCAGAACACTGAAGCTTTCTTT.

This clonotype was recorded once. The chain employs TRBV20-1 and TRBJ2-1; no firm D call. The CDR3 is 14 amino acids. Looked up from germline, CDR1 is DFQATT and CDR2 is SNEGSKA (reference sequence). V lost 3 bases, J lost 4 bases, and 13 bases lay in between. In DNA form, the CDR3 reads TGCAGTGCTAGGAGATGGGGTGCTTACAATGAGCAGTTCTTC. This translates into CSARRWGAYNEQFF.

The chain is built from TRBV15 and TRBJ1-2; D unresolved. V shed 1 base and J shed 2 bases, with 8 bases lying between them. The CDR3 sequence is 14 residues long. Germline lookup yields CDR1 LNHNV and CDR2 YYDKDF (reference sequence). The CDR3, as DNA: TGTGCCACCAGCAGAGCTGGATTGAACTATGGCTACACCTTC. It encodes CATSRAGLNYGYTF. Full variable domain (missing parts from reference TRBV15 and TRBJ1-2): DAMVIQNPRYQVTQFGKPVTLSCSQTLNHNVMYWYQQKSSQAPKLLFHYYDKDFNNEADTPDNFQSRRPNTSFCFLDIRSPGLGDTAMYLCATSRAGLNYGYTFGSGTRLTVV.

CDR3 region: CASTRTANTEAFF. The CDR3, as DNA: TGTGCCAGCACCCGGACGGCCAACACTGAAGCTTTCTTT. V usage is TRBV3-1 and J usage is TRBJ1-1; D call uncertain. Germline V gene data show CDR1 as LGHDT and CDR2 as YNNKEL (reference sequence). The V end lost 7 bases, the J end lost 2 bases, and 11 bases lay between the germline ends. The CDR3 spans 13 residues.

Written as DNA, the CDR3 is TGTGCCAGCAGTCATCCCCCCCAGGGGGGGAACACCGGGGAGCTGTTTTTT. This translates into CASSHPPQGGNTGELFF. The rearrangement links TRBV27 to TRBJ2-2, with D tentatively TRBD1 (7 bases). The V gene's germline CDR1 is MNHEY and CDR2 SMNVEV (reference sequence). CDR3 size: 17 residues. Trimming shortened V by 5 bases and J by 1 base, and 17 bases separated the two germline ends.

The CDR3 protein is CASSQEGPSGGELFF. The CDR3 region has the DNA TGCGCCAGCAGCCAAGAGGGGCCCTCCGGCGGGGAGCTGTTTTTT. The chain employs TRBV4-1 and TRBJ2-2, with D maybe TRBD1 (5 bases). V lost 0 bases to trimming and J lost 7 bases, with 12 bases between them. Germline loops: CDR1 MGHRA, CDR2 YSYEKL. CDR3 length equals 15 residues.

The CDR3 spells CASSAGRGGNQPQHF. CDR3 coding DNA: TGTGCCAGTAGTGCCGGGAGGGGCGGCAATCAGCCCCAGCATTTT. The chain employs TRBV19 and TRBJ1-5, with D possibly TRBD1 on 5 matching bases. The CDR3 consists of 15 residues. The V gene's germline CDR1 is LNHDA and CDR2 SQIVND (reference sequence). V shed 5 bases and J shed 2 bases, with 13 bases lying between them.

This sequence joins TRBV7-3 and TRBJ2-1; 7 nucleotides align to TRBD2. This CDR3 is built from 13 residues. V shed 2 bases and J 10 bases; nucleotides not matched to a gene: 5. Germline V gene sequence: CDR1 SGHTA, CDR2 FQGTGA. The CDR3 sequence: CASSLLAVSEQFF. The CDR3 DNA reads as TGTGCCAGCAGCTTACTAGCGGTTAGCGAGCAGTTCTTC.

This sequence joins TRBV7-2 and TRBJ1-1; a weak D match, TRBD1 (5 bases). The CDR3 has 15 amino acids. CDR1 SGHTA and CDR2 FQGNSA come from the germline V gene. Trimming cost V 3 bases and J 1 base, with 12 bases left between them. The CDR3 bases are TGTGCCAGCAGCTTCCCGGTGAGGGGGAACACTGAAGCTTTCTTT. It codes for CASSFPVRGNTEAFF.

The J gene is TRBJ1-5, the V gene TRBV2; TRBD1 matches at 8 bases. The J segment lost 1 base and the V segment lost 2 bases, leaving 4 bases of the junction unmatched. There are 16 residues in the CDR3. CDR1 and CDR2 from the germline V gene are SNHLY and FYNNEI. The DNA for the CDR3 is TGTGCCAGCAGTGAAAGGACAGGGTTGAGCAATCAGCCCCAGCATTTT. Its translation is CASSERTGLSNQPQHF.

The V gene is TRBV12-3 or TRBV12-4, the J gene TRBJ1-1; the D gene is possibly TRBD1 (5 bases). The V end lost 7 bases, the J end lost 1 base, and 13 bases lay between the germline ends. This CDR3 is built from 14 residues. CDR3 nucleotide sequence: TGTGCCAGCACCCTTACCGGGGCGAACACTGAAGCTTTCTTT. The encoded protein is CASTLTGANTEAFF.

This clonotype has only one observation. J is TRBJ2-3 and V is TRBV5-1; D uncertain. The CDR3 is made up of 14 amino acids. V was trimmed by 0 bases and J by 3 bases, leaving 8 bases between them. The germline V gene has CDR1 SGHRS and CDR2 YFSETQ. CDR3 nucleotide sequence: TGCGCCAGCAGCTTGGACCGACCGACAGATACGCAGTATTTT. It specifies CASSLDRPTDTQYF.